The entry below describes one T cell receptor (beta chain). From germline, CDR1 is SNHLY and CDR2 FYNNEI. The CDR3 runs to 14 residues. V lost 3 bases to trimming and J lost 3 bases; unmatched junction nucleotides: 1. Unique molecular identifiers were incorporated when the TCRbeta library was constructed. Each CDR3 protein is one row after TCRdb ran MiXCR on the PCR reads. The repertoire holds roughly 5,000 distinct CDR3 sequences, with 26% as singletons. This specimen comes from a study of T-cell reconstitution after alpha-beta-depleted transplantation in children. This chain uses TRBV2 with TRBJ2-5, with 10 positions matching TRBD1. The material sequenced was PBMCs, mostly from graft donor cells, taken 60 days after TCRalphabeta/CD19-depleted stem cell transplant. This receptor was taken from a male patient aged 2 to 9 who had a stem cell transplant for acute lymphoblastic leukemia, so the T cells may come from the graft donor. In nucleotides, the CDR3 is TGTGCCAGCAGTGAGGGGACAGGGGAAGAGACCCAGTACTTC. Encoded protein: CASSEGTGEETQYF.